This T cell receptor beta chain appears in the sequencing data of a study of T cell changes during pregnancy in multiple sclerosis. Germline V gene sequence: CDR1 SGHKS, CDR2 YYEKEE (reference sequence). The V and J ends lost 6 bases and 1 base respectively, with 16 bases between them. There are 15 residues in the CDR3. Sequencing was performed with immunoSEQ multiplex PCR; in TCRdb, only in-frame clones are kept and a portion is missing. The sample holds 33,000 or so clones, approximately 92% seen once. This clone has a single count. The source was CD4+ T cells from peripheral blood mononuclear cells, collected in the third trimester of pregnancy. This chain links TRBV5-5 with TRBJ1-1; D gene unclear. This TCR was recovered from a female donor in good health, enrolled as a control in a pregnancy study. The CDR3 DNA is TGTGCCAGCACCCGGAGGGTACCACCGAACACTGAAGCTTTCTTT. This translates into CASTRRVPPNTEAFF.